These T cell receptor beta chains were read from a single sample in a study of blood T cell repertoires in COVID-19. The table came from immunoSEQ multiplex PCR; TCRdb's copy has only in-frame clones and leaves some out. This table has a few hundred thousand clones, roughly nine tenths appearing once. Source material: PBMCs or T cells enriched from blood (not recorded which). The receptors here all came from a woman in her thirties who had recovered from COVID-19. Both conserved end residues are part of each CDR3. The D gene is left open where the match is weak. A clone size is listed for some rows: how often the clone was seen (once, few, many), or a class if it is expanded.

v_call	d_call	clone_size	j_call	cdr3_aa	cdr3_nt
TRBV29-1	NA	NA	TRBJ1-2	CSVDYRQNGYTF	TGCAGCGTTGACTACAGACAGAATGGCTACACCTTC
TRBV7-2	TRBD2	NA	TRBJ2-3	CASSPGTRWADTQYF	TGTGCCAGCAGCCCTGGGACTAGATGGGCAGATACGCAGTATTTT
TRBV29-1	TRBD2	NA	TRBJ2-3	CSVIGGRNTDTQYF	TGCAGCGTAATAGGCGGGAGGAACACAGATACGCAGTATTTT
TRBV7-2	NA	once	TRBJ2-5	CASSLSYQETQYF	TGTGCCAGCAGCTTATCTTATCAAGAGACCCAGTACTTC
TRBV12-5	NA	NA	TRBJ1-5	CASGLESLNQPQHF	TGTGCTAGTGGTTTGGAGAGTCTCAATCAGCCCCAGCATTTT
TRBV7-2	NA	NA	TRBJ2-5	CASSLEWSAVETQYF	TGTGCCAGCAGCTTAGAGTGGTCTGCGGTTGAGACCCAGTACTTC
TRBV4-1	NA	few	TRBJ2-7	CASSPDPGGTFHEQYF	TGCGCCAGCAGCCCCGATCCCGGGGGTACGTTCCACGAGCAGTACTTC
TRBV2	NA	NA	TRBJ2-1	CASSGLVNNEQFF	TGTGCCAGCAGTGGATTAGTTAACAATGAGCAGTTCTTC
TRBV7-9	TRBD2	NA	TRBJ2-1	CASSPRGTSDYNEQFF	TGTGCCAGCAGCCCTAGAGGGACTAGCGACTACAATGAGCAGTTCTTC
TRBV6-5	NA	NA	TRBJ1-1	CASSPFQPGTEAFF	TGTGCCAGCAGTCCTTTTCAACCGGGAACTGAAGCTTTCTTT
TRBV28	NA	NA	TRBJ1-5	CASSSPGGNQPQHF	TGTGCCAGCAGTTCGCCGGGAGGGAATCAGCCCCAGCATTTT